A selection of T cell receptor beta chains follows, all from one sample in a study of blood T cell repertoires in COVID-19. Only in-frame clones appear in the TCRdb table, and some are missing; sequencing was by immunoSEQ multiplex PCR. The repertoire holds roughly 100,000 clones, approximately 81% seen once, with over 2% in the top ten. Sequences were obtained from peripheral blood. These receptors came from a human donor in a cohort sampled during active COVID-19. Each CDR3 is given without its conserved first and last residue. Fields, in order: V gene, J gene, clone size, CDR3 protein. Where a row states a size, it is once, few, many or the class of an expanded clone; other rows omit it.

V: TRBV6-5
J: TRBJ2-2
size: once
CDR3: ASSRDRAGGELF

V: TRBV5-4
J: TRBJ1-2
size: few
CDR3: ASSSPAARVGYT

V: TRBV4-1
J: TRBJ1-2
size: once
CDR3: ASSQDLEGATGYT

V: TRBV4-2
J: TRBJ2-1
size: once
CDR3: ASSQAGGESYNEQF

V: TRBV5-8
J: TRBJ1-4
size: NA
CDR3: ASSLGQGATNEKLF

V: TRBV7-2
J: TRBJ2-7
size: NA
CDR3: ASSSQTESYEQY

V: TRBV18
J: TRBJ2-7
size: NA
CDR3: ASSLGSGGDTYEQY

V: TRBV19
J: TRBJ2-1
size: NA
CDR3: ASSILRVNEQF

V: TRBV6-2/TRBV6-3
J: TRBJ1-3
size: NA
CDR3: ASSVSLWDTAHSGNTIY

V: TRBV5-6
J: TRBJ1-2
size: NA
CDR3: ASSLYAGGYT

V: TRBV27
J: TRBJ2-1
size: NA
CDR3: ASRYGQSFEQF

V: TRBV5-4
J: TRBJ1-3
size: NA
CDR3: ASSPDSSGNTIY

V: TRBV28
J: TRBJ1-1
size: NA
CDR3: ASSLLTLAVNTEAF

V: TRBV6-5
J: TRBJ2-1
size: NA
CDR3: ASSTQTTYNEQF